These T cell receptor beta chains were read from a single sample in a study of T cell responses to AZD1222 COVID-19 vaccine. Profiled with immunoSEQ multiplex PCR; TCRdb holds only in-frame clones, not every one. The repertoire has some 120,000 clones, approximately 82% of them found once; the top ten carry around 27%. The sequencing here drew on peripheral blood, taken 28 days after the second AZD1222 dose. Receptors originate from an adult who received the AZD1222 COVID-19 vaccine. CDR3s leave out the opening cysteine and the closing phenylalanine or tryptophan. The order of the fields is J gene, clone size, V gene, CDR3 protein. Not all rows give a size; the values are once, few, many and, for expanded clones, a class.

TRBJ2-7 | . | TRBV18 | ASSRSRDIVEEQY
TRBJ1-3 | . | TRBV7-2 | ASSLDRGGNTIY
TRBJ1-2 | . | TRBV6-5 | ASRDIANYGYT
TRBJ1-5 | . | TRBV2 | ASRETGATNQPQH
TRBJ2-7 | . | TRBV6-1 | ASSDPGQVDEEQY
TRBJ1-1 | once | TRBV7-2 | ASKRGGMGTEAF
TRBJ1-1 | . | TRBV27 | ASRLDRLNTEAF
TRBJ1-2 | . | TRBV7-2 | ASSPRTEYT
TRBJ1-6 | . | TRBV11-2 | ASSFGQNYNSPLH
TRBJ2-3 | . | TRBV25-1 | ASSEGGVGSTDTQY
TRBJ2-1 | . | TRBV19 | ASSTTWAAGAGNEQF
TRBJ2-7 | few | TRBV18 | ASSPPMTTYEQY
TRBJ2-7 | . | TRBV2 | ASSEYTTYEQY
TRBJ2-7 | . | TRBV19 | ASSASGPYEQY
TRBJ2-1 | once | TRBV5-5 | ASSPEGTGAYNEQF
TRBJ2-7 | . | TRBV10-1 | ASSGGPLTGEQY
TRBJ1-3 | . | TRBV15 | ATSRGGNTIY
TRBJ2-7 | . | TRBV21-1 | ASSKQGGRYEQY
TRBJ1-2 | . | TRBV15 | ATSREGYGYT
TRBJ1-1 | . | TRBV5-1 | ASSLVLPGRVTEAF
TRBJ2-2 | . | TRBV9 | ASRKAAGGASAATGELF
TRBJ2-2 | . | TRBV7-6 | ASSPSQGGTGELF
TRBJ1-2 | . | TRBV13 | ASSSGTGNYGYT
TRBJ2-6 | . | TRBV13 | ASSLDRTPGANVLT
TRBJ1-2 | . | TRBV4-1 | ASSPERQFSNYGYT
TRBJ2-4 | . | TRBV6-2/TRBV6-3 | ASSYSPLDKNIQY
TRBJ2-1 | . | TRBV10-3 | ASSSRDTYNEQF
TRBJ1-2 | . | TRBV27 | ASSAQGYYGYT
TRBJ2-1 | . | TRBV19 | ASSTRTSGGRGEQF
TRBJ1-4 | . | TRBV4-3 | ASSQEGRVTEKLF
TRBJ1-4 | . | TRBV27 | ASSLDGNEKLF
TRBJ1-2 | . | TRBV29-1 | SVGERTVVYGYT
TRBJ2-1 | . | TRBV21-1 | ASSKGGTGESDEQF
TRBJ1-1 | . | TRBV9 | ASSVDPSRDTEAF
TRBJ1-4 | . | TRBV3-1/TRBV3-2 | ASSKSFTEKLF
TRBJ2-3 | . | TRBV5-4 | ASSRLLSTDTQY
TRBJ1-3 | . | TRBV2 | ASSRTGAVAGNTIY
TRBJ2-6 | few | TRBV7-3 | ASSLIYLSSGANVLT
TRBJ2-3 | . | TRBV10-3 | AISGIAGAPDTQY
TRBJ2-1 | . | TRBV2 | ASSEQLAGYNEQF
TRBJ2-4 | . | TRBV7-9 | ASGLAKNIQY
TRBJ1-1 | . | TRBV6-5 | ASEQRLNTEAF
TRBJ1-4 | . | TRBV7-2 | ASSGLLGEKLF
TRBJ1-4 | . | TRBV28 | ASERQGGHEKLF
TRBJ2-2 | . | TRBV7-2 | ASSLRGQITGELF
TRBJ2-7 | . | TRBV4-1 | ASSQGRAVYEQY
TRBJ2-7 | . | TRBV6-5 | ASSYTTGTPLYEQY
TRBJ1-5 | . | TRBV28 | ASRSGDQPQH
TRBJ2-3 | . | TRBV9 | ASSVGSPDTQY
TRBJ1-4 | . | TRBV5-1 | ASSLVQGDEKLF
TRBJ2-1 | . | TRBV5-4 | ASSSGGHKSYNEQF